One and the same sample provided the 17 T cell receptor beta chains below, sequenced in a study of T cell repertoires in cytomegalovirus infection. TCRdb processed the reads anew with MiXCR; each CDR3 protein has one entry. The sample records a few hundred thousand distinct CDR3 sequences, about a quarter being singletons. Sequencing was carried out using PBMCs. All receptors derive from a human donor in good health (CMV status not recorded). Some clones in this sample may be carry-over from other donors' samples.

This chain joins TRBV6-2 or TRBV6-3 and TRBJ1-5; 7 bases agree with TRBD1. V was pared by 10 bases and J by 0 bases, with 6 bases of the junction left unmatched. Germline V gene sequence: CDR1 MNHEY, CDR2 SVGEGT. There are 14 residues in the CDR3. Here the CDR3 reads CATKGQYSNQPQHF. The CDR3 nucleotides read TGTGCCACCAAGGGACAGTATAGCAATCAGCCCCAGCATTTT.

CDR3 coding DNA: TGTGCCAGCAGCTCCGGGGACAGGGGTGCCTATGGCTACACCTTC. Amino acids: CASSSGDRGAYGYTF. The chain joins TRBV7-3 to TRBJ1-2, with 10 bases lining up with TRBD1. CDR1 and CDR2 from the germline V gene are SGHTA and FQGTGA. Unmatched junction bases numbered 6, after V lost 4 bases and J lost 4 bases. The length of the CDR3 is 15 residues.

A few counts support this clonotype. The J gene is TRBJ2-3, the V gene TRBV7-7, with 7 nucleotides matching TRBD1. Germline V gene data show CDR1 as SSHAT and CDR2 as FNYEAQ (reference sequence). V shed 1 base, J shed 2 bases, and the junction held 3 bases outside the gene matches. This CDR3 comprises 15 residues. In DNA form, the CDR3 reads TGTGCCAGCAGCTTAGGGGGACAGAACACAGATACGCAGTATTTT. This translates into CASSLGGQNTDTQYF.

This clonotype was recorded a few times. This rearrangement joins TRBV6-2 or TRBV6-3 to TRBJ1-1; D is unclear. Trimming took off 4 bases at V and 1 base at J, with 10 bases between the two ends. This CDR3 has 14 residues. The germline CDR1 and CDR2 sequences are MNHEY and SVGEGT. The CDR3 DNA reads TGTGCCAGCAGTTCAACTCTCAAGAACACTGAAGCTTTCTTT. It yields the protein CASSSTLKNTEAFF.

This clonotype was picked up many times. The chain links TRBV7-2 to TRBJ1-1; D might be TRBD1 (5 bases). V lost 1 base and J 4 bases, leaving 10 bases between the germline ends. Germline loops: CDR1 SGHTA, CDR2 FQGNSA. CDR3 length: 14 residues. CDR3 residues: CASSLVGVGTEAFF. The CDR3 bases are TGTGCCAGCAGCTTAGTGGGGGTCGGCACTGAAGCTTTCTTT.

The chain uses TRBV4-3 and TRBJ2-1, with D unclear. Trimming stripped 0 bases from V and 4 bases from J, with 7 bases between. This CDR3 region has 14 residues. The germline gives CDR1 LGHNA, CDR2 YSLEER. The CDR3 here is CASSQDFGYNEQFF. The CDR3 DNA sequence: TGCGCCAGCAGCCAAGATTTTGGATACAATGAGCAGTTCTTC.

This clonotype has ten or more counts. The gene calls are TRBV7-2 and TRBJ2-7; tentatively, D is TRBD1 (5 bases). Trimming took off 5 bases at V and 13 bases at J, with 18 bases between the two ends. This CDR3 region has 12 residues. Germline values: CDR1 SGHTA, CDR2 FQGNSA. The CDR3 reads CASSPYLGREYF. The CDR3, as DNA: TGTGCCAGCAGCCCCTATCTCGGCAGGGAATACTTC.

The chain joins TRBV28 to TRBJ2-1; 8 bases align to TRBD2. The CDR3 runs 15 residues. CDR1 and CDR2 from the germline V gene are MDHEN and SYDVKM. Unmatched junction bases numbered 11, after V lost 7 bases and J lost 6 bases. The CDR3 sequence is CASIPSASGPNEQFF. The CDR3 DNA follows: TGTGCCAGCATCCCGTCAGCTAGCGGGCCCAATGAGCAGTTCTTC.

The V call is TRBV28, the J call TRBJ2-2; 9 bases are a match to TRBD2. CDR1 and CDR2 from the germline V gene are MDHEN and SYDVKM. The CDR3 has 15 residues. The trim removed 4 bases at V and 6 bases at J, leaving 6 bases unmatched. CDR3 region: CASSSPAGGPGELFF. Written as DNA, the CDR3 is TGTGCCAGCAGTTCCCCAGCGGGAGGCCCCGGGGAGCTGTTTTTT.

This clonotype was observed at least ten times. The chain couples TRBV7-2 to TRBJ2-5; 7 nucleotides align to TRBD2. Per the germline V gene, CDR1 is SGHTA and CDR2 is FQGNSA. V was pared by 5 bases and J by 3 bases, with 0 bases of the junction left unmatched. The CDR3 length is 12 residues. DNA for the CDR3: TGTGCCAGCAGCCGGGGGGAAGAGACCCAGTACTTC. Its translation: CASSRGEETQYF.

In this sample, this clonotype turned up a few times. The rearrangement joins TRBV11-2 to TRBJ1-5; unclear D gene. CDR1 SGHAT and CDR2 FQNNGV come from the germline V gene. Trimming removed 5 bases at V and 0 bases at J, with 11 bases between. The CDR3 length is 15 residues. CDR3 DNA: TGTGCCAGCAGCCCCGGGGAGTTTAGCAATCAGCCCCAGCATTTT. This gives the protein CASSPGEFSNQPQHF.

This clonotype has at least ten counts. V usage is TRBV7-6 and J usage is TRBJ1-5; D may be TRBD1 (5 bases). The ends were cut back, 4 bases at V and 6 bases at J, with 10 bases in the middle. CDR3 size: 13 residues. Germline V gene lookup returns CDR1 SGHVS and CDR2 FNYEAQ. The CDR3 spells CASSSTGAQPQHF. In nucleotides, the CDR3 is TGTGCCAGCAGCTCAACAGGTGCTCAGCCCCAGCATTTT.

This clonotype was recorded many times. The chain is built from TRBV7-2 and TRBJ2-3; 14 bases map to TRBD2. This CDR3 has 17 amino acids. Germline V gives CDR1 SGHTA, CDR2 FQGNSA. Unmatched junction bases numbered 5, after V lost 1 base and J lost 5 bases. CDR3 in amino acids: CASSLGLAGGPGDTQYF. Written as DNA, the CDR3 is TGTGCCAGCAGCTTAGGACTAGCGGGAGGGCCTGGAGATACGCAGTATTTT.

In this sample, this clonotype turned up many times. The chain uses TRBV4-1 and TRBJ2-6; 11 nucleotides line up with TRBD2. Germline loops: CDR1 MGHRA, CDR2 YSYEKL. CDR3 size: 16 residues. V gave up 8 bases and J gave up 2 bases; unmatched junction bases: 5. CDR3 residues: CASGTSGSPGANVLTF. CDR3 nucleotides: TGCGCCAGCGGAACTAGCGGGAGCCCTGGGGCCAACGTCCTGACTTTC.

The CDR3 coding sequence is TGTGCCAGCAGCTTATATCAGGGGGCCTACGAGCAGTACTTC. The encoded protein is CASSLYQGAYEQYF. The V call is TRBV7-2, the J call TRBJ2-7; TRBD1 aligns across 7 bases. The ends lost 2 bases at V and 2 bases at J; junction bases unmatched: 3. Per the germline V gene, CDR1 is SGHTA and CDR2 is FQGNSA. The CDR3 totals 14 residues.

The table lists this clonotype with a few counts. The CDR3 DNA reads TGTGCCAGCAGTTCACCGACAGAAGCCTATGGCTACACCTTC. Translated, it gives CASSSPTEAYGYTF. The chain links TRBV6-2 or TRBV6-3 to TRBJ1-2; tentative D call: TRBD1 (5 bases). Trimming pared 4 bases from V and 4 bases from J, leaving 13 bases between. Looked up from germline, CDR1 is MNHEY and CDR2 is SVGEGT. The CDR3 is 14 residues long.

The chain links TRBV20-1 to TRBJ2-1, with D unresolved. The germline V gene encodes CDR1 DFQATT and CDR2 SNEGSKA (reference sequence). Trimming removed 3 bases from V and 0 bases from J, with 12 bases in between. CDR3 size: 15 residues. Here the CDR3 DNA reads TGCAGTGCTAGTCGGGCTAGGAGCTCCTACAATGAGCAGTTCTTC. This encodes CSASRARSSYNEQFF.